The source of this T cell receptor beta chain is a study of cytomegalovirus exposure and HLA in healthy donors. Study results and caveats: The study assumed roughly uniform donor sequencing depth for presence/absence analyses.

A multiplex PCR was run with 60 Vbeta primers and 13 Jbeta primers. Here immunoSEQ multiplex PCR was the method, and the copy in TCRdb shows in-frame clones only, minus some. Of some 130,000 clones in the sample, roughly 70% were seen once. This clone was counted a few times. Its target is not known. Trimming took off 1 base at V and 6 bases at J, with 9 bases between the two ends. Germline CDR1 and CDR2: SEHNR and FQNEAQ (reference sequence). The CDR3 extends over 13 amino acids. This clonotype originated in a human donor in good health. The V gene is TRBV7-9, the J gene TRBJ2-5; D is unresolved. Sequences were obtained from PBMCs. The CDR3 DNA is TGTGCCAGCAGCTTAGTACAAGTAAAGACCCAGTACTTC. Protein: CASSLVQVKTQYF.